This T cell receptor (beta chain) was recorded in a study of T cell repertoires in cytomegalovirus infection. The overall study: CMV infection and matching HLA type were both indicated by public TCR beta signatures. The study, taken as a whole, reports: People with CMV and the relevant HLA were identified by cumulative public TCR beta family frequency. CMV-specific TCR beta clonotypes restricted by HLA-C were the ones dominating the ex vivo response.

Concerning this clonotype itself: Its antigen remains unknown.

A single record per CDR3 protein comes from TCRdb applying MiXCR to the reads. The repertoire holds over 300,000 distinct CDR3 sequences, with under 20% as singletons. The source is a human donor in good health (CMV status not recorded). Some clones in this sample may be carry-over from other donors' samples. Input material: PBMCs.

The CDR3 nucleotides read TGTGCCAGCAGTGAAGGCGTGGGCTATGGCTACACCTTC. Its translation is CASSEGVGYGYTF. This chain joins TRBV2 and TRBJ1-2; no clear D gene. The V gene's germline CDR1 is SNHLY and CDR2 FYNNEI. CDR3 length equals 13 residues. V lost 1 base, J lost 4 bases, and 7 bases lay in between.